The TCR beta chain under discussion was sequenced for a study of blood T cell repertoires in COVID-19. Whole-study context: In each case, the material was cDNA or gDNA derived from T cells, B-cell-depleted T cells, or PBMCs.

V lost 2 bases and J 8 bases, leaving 12 bases between the germline ends. The CDR3 contains 13 residues. How the authors handled the data: Reference gene primer amplification yielded estimated nucleated cell counts. The repertoire was sequenced with immunoSEQ multiplex PCR; TCRdb's copy has only in-frame clones and lacks some. V, J and clone size derive from that table, while D and trimming were established from the DNA sequence. The sample has a few hundred thousand clones; 75% to 90% are singletons. Symptom resolution, clearance, or two negative PCRs marked the recovered donors of Cohort 3. Sequenced input: PBMCs or T cells enriched from blood (not recorded which). The chain couples TRBV12-3 or TRBV12-4 to TRBJ1-1; a possible D gene is TRBD1 (6 bases). This receptor was obtained from a woman aged 55-69 years who had recovered from COVID-19. The CDR3 bases are TGTGCCAGCAGTTTAATCTTGACAGGCGAAGCTTTCTTT. Amino acid sequence: CASSLILTGEAFF.